This TCR beta chain appears in the sequencing data of a study of blood T cells in healthy people across ages. Whole-study results and caveats: Naive and antigen-experienced cells were not separated, limiting conclusive comparison. Getting older went along with TCR beta diversity per million T cells dropping roughly linearly.

CDR1 SGHTA and CDR2 FQGTGA come from the germline V gene. V was shortened by 5 bases and J by 8 bases, with 13 bases between the two germline ends. The CDR3 runs to 13 residues. Per sample, extraction of total RNA gave at least 5.5 micrograms in every case. It was with a sample-barcoded 5' primer and a J-beta primer mix that a second PCR of roughly 7 to 12 cycles was run. Researchers report that each sample yielded at least 2.5 million CDR3-containing paired-end reads. TCRdb re-called the 5' RACE reads through MiXCR, storing one row per CDR3 protein. Of about 1.5 million distinct CDR3 sequences in the sample, approximately 42% are singletons; the top ten hold roughly 8.2%. On this clonotype: The antigen is unknown.

The sample consisted of blood. The rearrangement links TRBV7-3 to TRBJ2-1, with D unclear. The source of this sequence is a woman aged 18-29 years in good health. The CDR3 DNA sequence: TGTGCCAGCAGCCTTCACGGTTGGGATGAGCAGTTCTTC. Its translation is CASSLHGWDEQFF.